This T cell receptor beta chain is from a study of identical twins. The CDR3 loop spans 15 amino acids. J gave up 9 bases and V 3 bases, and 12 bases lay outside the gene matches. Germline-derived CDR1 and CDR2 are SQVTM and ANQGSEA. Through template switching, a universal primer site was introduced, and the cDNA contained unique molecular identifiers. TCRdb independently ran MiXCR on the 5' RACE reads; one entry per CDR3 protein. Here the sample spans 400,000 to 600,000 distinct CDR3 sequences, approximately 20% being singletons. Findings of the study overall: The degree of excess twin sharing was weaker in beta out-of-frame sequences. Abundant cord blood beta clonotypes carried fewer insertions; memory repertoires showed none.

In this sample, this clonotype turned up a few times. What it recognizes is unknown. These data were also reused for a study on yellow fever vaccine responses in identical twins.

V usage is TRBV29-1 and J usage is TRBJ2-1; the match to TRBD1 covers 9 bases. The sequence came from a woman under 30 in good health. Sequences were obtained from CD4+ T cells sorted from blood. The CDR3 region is CSVDPGGTGTGEQFF. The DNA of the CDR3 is TGCAGCGTTGATCCCGGCGGGACAGGGACCGGTGAGCAGTTCTTC.